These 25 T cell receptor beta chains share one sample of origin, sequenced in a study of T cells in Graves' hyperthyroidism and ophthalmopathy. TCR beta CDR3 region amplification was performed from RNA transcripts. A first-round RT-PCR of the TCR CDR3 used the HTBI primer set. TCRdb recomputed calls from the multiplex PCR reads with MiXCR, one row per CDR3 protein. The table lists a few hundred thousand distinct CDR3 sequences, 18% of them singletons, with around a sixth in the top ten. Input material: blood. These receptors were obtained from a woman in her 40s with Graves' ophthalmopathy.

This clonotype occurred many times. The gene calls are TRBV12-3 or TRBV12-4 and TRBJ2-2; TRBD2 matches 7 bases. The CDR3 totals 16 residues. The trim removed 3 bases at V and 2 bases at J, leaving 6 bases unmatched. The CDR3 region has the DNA TGTGCCAGCAGTTTGTTGCGGGAGTTTAACACCGGGGAGCTGTTTTTT. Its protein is CASSLLREFNTGELFF.

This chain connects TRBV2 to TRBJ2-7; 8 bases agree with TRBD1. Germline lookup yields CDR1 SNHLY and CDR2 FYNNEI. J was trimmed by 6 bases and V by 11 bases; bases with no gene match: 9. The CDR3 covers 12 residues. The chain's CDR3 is CAGGTGGLEQYF. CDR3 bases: TGTGCCGGAGGGACAGGAGGGCTCGAGCAGTACTTC.

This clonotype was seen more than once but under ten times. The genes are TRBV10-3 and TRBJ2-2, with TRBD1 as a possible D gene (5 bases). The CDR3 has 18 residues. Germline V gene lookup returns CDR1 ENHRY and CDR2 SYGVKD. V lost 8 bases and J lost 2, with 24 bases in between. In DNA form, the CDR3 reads TGTGCCATCCCTAAAAAAGTGCGGCAGGGTAAAAACACCGGGGAGCTGTTTTTT. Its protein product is CAIPKKVRQGKNTGELFF.

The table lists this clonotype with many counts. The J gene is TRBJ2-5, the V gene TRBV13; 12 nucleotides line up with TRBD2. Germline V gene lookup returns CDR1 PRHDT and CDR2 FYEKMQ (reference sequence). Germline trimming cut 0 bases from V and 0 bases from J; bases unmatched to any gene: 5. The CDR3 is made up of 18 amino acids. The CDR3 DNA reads TGTGCCAGCAGCTTAGGTGGACTAGCGGGACTGTACCAAGAGACCCAGTACTTC. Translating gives CASSLGGLAGLYQETQYF.

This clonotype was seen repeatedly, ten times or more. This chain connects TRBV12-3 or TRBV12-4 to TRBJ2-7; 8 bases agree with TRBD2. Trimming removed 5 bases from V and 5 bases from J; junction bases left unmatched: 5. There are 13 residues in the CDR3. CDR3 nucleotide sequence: TGTGCCAGCAGTGGGGCGGGAGGTAACGAGCAGTACTTC. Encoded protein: CASSGAGGNEQYF.

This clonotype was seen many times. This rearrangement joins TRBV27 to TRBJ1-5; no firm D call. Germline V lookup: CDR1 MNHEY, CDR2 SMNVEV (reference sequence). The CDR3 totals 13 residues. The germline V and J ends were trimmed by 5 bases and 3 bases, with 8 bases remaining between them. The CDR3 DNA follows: TGTGCCAGCAGTGCGGGCCCCAATCAGCCCCAGCATTTT. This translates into CASSAGPNQPQHF.

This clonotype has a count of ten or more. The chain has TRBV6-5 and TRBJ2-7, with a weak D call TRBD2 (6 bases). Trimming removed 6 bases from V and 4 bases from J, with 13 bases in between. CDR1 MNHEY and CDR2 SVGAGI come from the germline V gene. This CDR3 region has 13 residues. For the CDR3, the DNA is TGTGCCAGCAGAGCCTTTGGAGGGTACGAGCAGTACTTC. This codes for CASRAFGGYEQYF.

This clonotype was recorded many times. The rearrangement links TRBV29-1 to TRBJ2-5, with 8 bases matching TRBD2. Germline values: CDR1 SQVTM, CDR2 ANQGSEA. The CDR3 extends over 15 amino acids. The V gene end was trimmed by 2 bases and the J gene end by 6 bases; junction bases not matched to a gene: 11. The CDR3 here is CSVELAGEVSKTQYF. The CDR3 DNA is TGCAGCGTTGAACTAGCGGGCGAGGTTAGCAAGACCCAGTACTTC.

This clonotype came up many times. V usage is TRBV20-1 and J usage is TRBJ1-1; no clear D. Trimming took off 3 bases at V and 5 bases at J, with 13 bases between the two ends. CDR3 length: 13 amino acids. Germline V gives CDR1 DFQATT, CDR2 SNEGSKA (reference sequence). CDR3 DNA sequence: TGCAGTGCTAGGTTGGACGGGAATACTGAAGCTTTCTTT. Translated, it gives CSARLDGNTEAFF.

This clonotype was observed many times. The CDR3 nucleotides read TGTGCCAGCAGAGGTTTCGGGACAGTAAGCACCGGGGAGCTGTTTTTT. Protein: CASRGFGTVSTGELFF. V and J are TRBV6-1 and TRBJ2-2, with 7 bases identical to TRBD1. The germline gives CDR1 MNHNS, CDR2 SASEGT. The CDR3 has 16 residues. V shed 6 bases, J shed 4 bases, and the junction held 11 bases outside the gene matches.

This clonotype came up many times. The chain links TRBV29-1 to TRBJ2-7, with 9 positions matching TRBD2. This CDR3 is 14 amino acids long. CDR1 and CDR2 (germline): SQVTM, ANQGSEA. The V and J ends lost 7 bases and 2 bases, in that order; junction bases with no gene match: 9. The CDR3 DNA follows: TGCAGCGGGATCCTAGCGGGACGTACCTACGAGCAGTACTTC. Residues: CSGILAGRTYEQYF.

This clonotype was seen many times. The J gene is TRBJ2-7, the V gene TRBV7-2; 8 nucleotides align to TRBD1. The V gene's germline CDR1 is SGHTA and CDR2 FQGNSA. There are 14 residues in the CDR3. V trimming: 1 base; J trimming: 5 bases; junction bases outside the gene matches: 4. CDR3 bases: TGTGCCAGCAGCTTAGTACGGACAGGGCACGAGCAGTACTTC. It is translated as CASSLVRTGHEQYF.

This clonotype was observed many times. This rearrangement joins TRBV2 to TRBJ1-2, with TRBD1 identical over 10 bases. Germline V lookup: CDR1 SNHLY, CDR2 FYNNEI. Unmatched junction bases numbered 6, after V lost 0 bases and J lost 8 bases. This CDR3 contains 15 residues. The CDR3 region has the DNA TGTGCCAGCAGTGAAGCTCAGGGACAGGGGAGAGGCTACACCTTC. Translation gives CASSEAQGQGRGYTF.

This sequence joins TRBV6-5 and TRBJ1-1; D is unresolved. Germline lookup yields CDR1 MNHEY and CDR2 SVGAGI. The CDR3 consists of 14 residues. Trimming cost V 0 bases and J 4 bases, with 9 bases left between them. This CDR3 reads CASSYSGFVTEAFF. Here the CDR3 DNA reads TGTGCCAGCAGTTACTCAGGGTTCGTCACTGAAGCTTTCTTT.

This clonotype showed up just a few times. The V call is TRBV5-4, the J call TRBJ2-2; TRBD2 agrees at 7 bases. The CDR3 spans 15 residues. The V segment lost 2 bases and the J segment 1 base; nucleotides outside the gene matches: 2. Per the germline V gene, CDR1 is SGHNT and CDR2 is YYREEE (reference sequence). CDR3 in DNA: TGTGCCAGCAGCTTTGAGCGGGGGAACACCGGGGAGCTGTTTTTT. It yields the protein CASSFERGNTGELFF.

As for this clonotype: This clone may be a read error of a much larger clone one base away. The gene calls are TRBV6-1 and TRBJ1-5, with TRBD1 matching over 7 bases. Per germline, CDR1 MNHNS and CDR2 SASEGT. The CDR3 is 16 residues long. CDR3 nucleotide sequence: TGTGCCGGCAGTGAATGGAGGGGGCAGGGCAATCAGCCCCAGCATTTT. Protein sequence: CAGSEWRGQGNQPQHF.

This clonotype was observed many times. The CDR3 bases are TGTGCCAGCACCGGGACAGGGCTTGTCGGGGAGCTGTTTTTT. It specifies CASTGTGLVGELFF. The rearrangement joins TRBV6-1 to TRBJ2-2; TRBD1 aligns across 9 bases. J gave up 7 bases and V 7 bases, and 7 bases lay outside the gene matches. CDR3 length: 14 residues. Germline V gives CDR1 MNHNS, CDR2 SASEGT.

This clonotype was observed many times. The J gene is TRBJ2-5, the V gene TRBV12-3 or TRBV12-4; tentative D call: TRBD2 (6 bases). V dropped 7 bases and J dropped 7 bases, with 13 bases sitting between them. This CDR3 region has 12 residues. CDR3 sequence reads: CASNRQAGTQYF. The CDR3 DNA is TGTGCCAGCAATAGGCAAGCGGGGACCCAGTACTTC.

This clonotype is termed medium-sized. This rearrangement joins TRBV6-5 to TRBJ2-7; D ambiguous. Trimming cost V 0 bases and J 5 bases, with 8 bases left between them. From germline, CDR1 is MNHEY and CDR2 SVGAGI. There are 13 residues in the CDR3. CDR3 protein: CASSYSGSDEQYF. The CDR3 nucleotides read TGTGCCAGCAGTTACTCGGGCAGCGACGAGCAGTACTTC.

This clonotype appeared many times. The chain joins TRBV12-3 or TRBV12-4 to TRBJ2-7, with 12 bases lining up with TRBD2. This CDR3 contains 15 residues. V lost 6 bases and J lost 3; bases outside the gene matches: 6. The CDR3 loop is CASSPGLAGHYEQYF. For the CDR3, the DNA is TGTGCCAGCAGCCCCGGACTAGCGGGGCACTACGAGCAGTACTTC.

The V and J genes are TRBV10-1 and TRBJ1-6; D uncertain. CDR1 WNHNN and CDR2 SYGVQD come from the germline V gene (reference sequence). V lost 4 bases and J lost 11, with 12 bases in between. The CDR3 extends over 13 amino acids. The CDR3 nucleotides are TGCGCCAGCAGTGTCGGCAGGTCAACACCCCTCCACTTT. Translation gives CASSVGRSTPLHF.

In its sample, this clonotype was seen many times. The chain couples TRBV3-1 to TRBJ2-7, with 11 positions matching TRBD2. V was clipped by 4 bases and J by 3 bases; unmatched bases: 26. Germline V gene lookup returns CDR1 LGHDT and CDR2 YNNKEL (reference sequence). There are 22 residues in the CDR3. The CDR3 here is CASSPESVDTGLAEPTLYEQYF. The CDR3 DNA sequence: TGTGCCAGCAGCCCCGAGTCAGTAGACACGGGACTAGCGGAACCTACACTCTACGAGCAGTACTTC.

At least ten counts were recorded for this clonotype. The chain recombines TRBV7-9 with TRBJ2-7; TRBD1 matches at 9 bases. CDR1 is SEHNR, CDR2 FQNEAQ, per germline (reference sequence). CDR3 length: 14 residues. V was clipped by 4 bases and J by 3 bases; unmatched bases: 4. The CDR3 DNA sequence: TGTGCCAGCAGCTCGGGACAGGGATACTACGAGCAGTACTTC. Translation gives CASSSGQGYYEQYF.

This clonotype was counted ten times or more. This CDR3 reads CASSPRGVGANVLTF. CDR3 sequence (DNA): TGTGCCAGCAGCCCAAGGGGCGTGGGGGCCAACGTCCTGACTTTC. The V and J genes are TRBV28 and TRBJ2-6; D perhaps matches TRBD1 (5 bases). This CDR3 contains 15 residues. Trimming took 6 bases from V and 4 from J, leaving 13 bases between them. Looked up from germline, CDR1 is MDHEN and CDR2 is SYDVKM.

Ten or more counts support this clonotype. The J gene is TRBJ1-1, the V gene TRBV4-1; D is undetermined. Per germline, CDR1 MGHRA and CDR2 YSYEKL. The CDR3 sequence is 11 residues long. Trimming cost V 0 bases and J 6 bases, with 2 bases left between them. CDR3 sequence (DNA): TGCGCCAGCAGCCAAGATGCTGAAGCTTTCTTT. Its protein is CASSQDAEAFF.